The rows below give T cell receptor beta chains drawn from one sample of a study of blood T cell repertoires in COVID-19. Only in-frame clones appear in the TCRdb table, and some are missing; sequencing was by immunoSEQ multiplex PCR. The profile shows over 200,000 clones, approximately 87% of them singletons. The sequenced sample was peripheral blood. These receptors were taken from a woman in her 70s with active or convalescent COVID-19. The CDR3 runs from the conserved cysteine through the conserved F or W. The D gene is left open where the match is weak. For some rows the clone size is stated as once, few or many, or as a class when expanded; others skip it.

clone_size,j_call,d_call,v_call,cdr3_nt,cdr3_aa
medium-sized,TRBJ2-7,TRBD2,TRBV7-9,TGTGCCAGCAGCCCAGCGGGGCTAGGCTACGAGCAGTACTTC,CASSPAGLGYEQYF
few,TRBJ2-1,NA,TRBV4-2,TGTGCCAGCAGCCAAGAACGGTCCGGGTCCAGCAAGGATGAGCAGTTCTTC,CASSQERSGSSKDEQFF
NA,TRBJ2-5,TRBD2,TRBV5-4,TGTGCCAGCAGCGGGGACGGGACTAGCGGGTGGGTGGTGGACCAGTACTTC,CASSGDGTSGWVVDQYF
NA,TRBJ1-5,TRBD1,TRBV10-1,TGCGCCAGCAGCGACGGGACAGGGGGCAATCAGCCCCAGCATTTT,CASSDGTGGNQPQHF
NA,TRBJ2-1,NA,TRBV6-5,TGTGCCAGCAGTTCAGGTTCCACCTACAATGAGCAGTTCTTC,CASSSGSTYNEQFF
once,TRBJ2-2,NA,TRBV4-1,TGCGCCAGCAGCCACGGAGTTACCGGGGAGCTGTTTTTT,CASSHGVTGELFF
NA,TRBJ2-2,NA,TRBV5-1,TGCGCCAGCAGCTTGGCCAGGGGCGGACTGGGTCAGAACACCGGGGAGCTGTTTTTT,CASSLARGGLGQNTGELFF
NA,TRBJ2-5,TRBD1,TRBV10-2,TGCGCCACCGCCTTGGACAGGGTGGAGACCCAGTACTTC,CATALDRVETQYF
NA,TRBJ1-2,NA,TRBV20-1,TGCAGTGTCTCTGTTGGCTACACCTTC,CSVSVGYTF
once,TRBJ2-1,TRBD2,TRBV5-1,TGCGCCAGCAGCTTGACTAGCGGCCCCTCCTACAATGAGCAGTTCTTC,CASSLTSGPSYNEQFF
NA,TRBJ1-1,NA,TRBV2,TGTGCCAGCAGGACTTACACTGAAGCTTTCTTT,CASRTYTEAFF
once,TRBJ1-5,NA,TRBV28,TGTGCCAGCAGTGGGGGGGGCACTCAGCCCCAGCATTTT,CASSGGGTQPQHF
NA,TRBJ2-1,TRBD1,TRBV11-2,TGTGCCAGCAGCTTAGCACTCCGGACAGGGGGGAGCAATGAGCAGTTCTTC,CASSLALRTGGSNEQFF
NA,TRBJ1-4,NA,TRBV5-1,TGCGCCAGCAGTAGACAAAGCTTTGAAAAACTGTTTTTT,CASSRQSFEKLFF
NA,TRBJ2-2,NA,TRBV5-1,TGCGCCAGCAGCTTGGGAGGGACACTCCTAACCGGGGAGCTGTTTTTT,CASSLGGTLLTGELFF
few,TRBJ1-1,TRBD1,TRBV5-1,TGCGCCAGCAGCGGAGGACAGGGAGGGCTTCTTGAAGCTTTCTTT,CASSGGQGGLLEAFF
NA,TRBJ1-1,NA,TRBV12-3/TRBV12-4,TGTGCCAGCAGGTCTGTTACGGAGGCTGAAGCTTTCTTT,CASRSVTEAEAFF
NA,TRBJ1-1,NA,TRBV2,TGTGCCAGCAAAGGGGGATCTGAAGCTTTCTTT,CASKGGSEAFF
NA,TRBJ1-1,TRBD1,TRBV27,TGTGCCAGCAGCCGCGCCCTGCGAGGGGGCATGAACACTGAAGCTTTCTTT,CASSRALRGGMNTEAFF
NA,TRBJ1-2,NA,TRBV5-1,TGCGCCAGCAGCCCGTACCTATCCGGGACAAATAACTATGGCTACACCTTC,CASSPYLSGTNNYGYTF
NA,TRBJ2-5,NA,TRBV19,TGTGCCAGTAGTATTGGCAGGCGGGACCAAGAGACCCAGTACTTC,CASSIGRRDQETQYF
NA,TRBJ1-2,TRBD1,TRBV10-1,TGCGCCAGCCTTCAGAACGCGGGACAGGGGTTCGGTTATGGCTACACCTTC,CASLQNAGQGFGYGYTF
NA,TRBJ1-2,TRBD1,TRBV3-1/TRBV3-2,TGTGCCAGCAGCCACTTGGACAGGGCTAACTATGGCTACACCTTC,CASSHLDRANYGYTF
NA,TRBJ2-1,TRBD2,TRBV28,TGTGCCAGCAGCCCCGGGACTAGACCCTACAATGAGCAGTTCTTC,CASSPGTRPYNEQFF
NA,TRBJ2-1,NA,TRBV6-5,TGTGCCAGCAGTTACCAACACGATTACAATGAGCAGTTCTTC,CASSYQHDYNEQFF
few,TRBJ2-3,TRBD2,TRBV7-2,TGTGCCAGCAGCTTAGGACTAGCCGAGGCAGATACGCAGTATTTT,CASSLGLAEADTQYF
NA,TRBJ1-6,NA,TRBV6-1,TGTGCCAGCAGTGACAGCTCCTATAATTCACCCCTCCACTTT,CASSDSSYNSPLHF
NA,TRBJ1-4,TRBD1,TRBV5-6,TGTGCCAGCAGCTGGGTCGAGGGGGCGCATGAAAAACTGTTTTTT,CASSWVEGAHEKLFF
NA,TRBJ2-7,TRBD2,TRBV7-9,TGTGCCAGCAGCATTAGCGGGAGTGTAGGAGACTGGGAGCAGTACTTC,CASSISGSVGDWEQYF
NA,TRBJ1-1,NA,TRBV11-3,TGTGCCAGCAGCAAATCCCAGGGGATGAACACTGAAGCTTTCTTT,CASSKSQGMNTEAFF
NA,TRBJ2-6,TRBD1,TRBV4-2,TGTGCCAGCAGCCAAGGGGACAGGGCCGGGGCCAACGTCCTGACTTTC,CASSQGDRAGANVLTF
once,TRBJ2-2,TRBD2,TRBV10-1,TGCGCCAGCAGTGAGTCGTTAGCGGGGGGGCCGAAGTGTCCCGGGGAGCTGTTTTTT,CASSESLAGGPKCPGELFF
NA,TRBJ1-1,NA,TRBV4-3,TGCGCCAGCAGCCAAGTAGGGGGGAACACTGAAGCTTTCTTT,CASSQVGGNTEAFF
NA,TRBJ2-5,TRBD2,TRBV7-7,TGTGCCAGCAGCTCCGGGGTAGCGGGGGGCCCCCAGTACTTC,CASSSGVAGGPQYF
NA,TRBJ1-5,TRBD1,TRBV6-5,TGTGCCAGCAAGAGGGGGCGTGAGAGCAATCAGCCCCAGCATTTT,CASKRGRESNQPQHF
NA,TRBJ2-6,NA,TRBV19,TGTGCCAGTAGCACAGGGTCCTCTGGGGCCAACGTCCTGACTTTC,CASSTGSSGANVLTF
NA,TRBJ2-3,TRBD2,TRBV7-9,TGTGCCAGCAGCTTAGGGGGACTAGCGGCGTATTCGGATACGCAGTATTTT,CASSLGGLAAYSDTQYF
NA,TRBJ2-1,NA,TRBV6-2/TRBV6-3,TGTGCCAGCAGTCCCTACGGACAGGCGGGACTAGAAGGGGATGAGCAGTTCTTC,CASSPYGQAGLEGDEQFF
NA,TRBJ1-2,NA,TRBV28,TGTGCCACTCCGAACGCTGAGAGCTATGGCTACACCTTC,CATPNAESYGYTF
once,TRBJ2-2,NA,TRBV3-1/TRBV3-2,TGTGCCAGCAGTCCGACTAGGGCCGGGGAGCTGTTTTTT,CASSPTRAGELFF
few,TRBJ2-5,TRBD2,TRBV28,TGTGCCAGCAGCCTGTCTTTCGCGGGGGGGCAAGAGACCCAGTACTTC,CASSLSFAGGQETQYF
NA,TRBJ2-3,NA,TRBV3-1/TRBV3-2,TGTGCCAGCAGCCAAGAGTTGGAAAGCGGCTCAGATACGCAGTATTTT,CASSQELESGSDTQYF
NA,TRBJ2-3,TRBD2,TRBV2,TGTGCCAGCAGTGGAAGGGGACTAGCCAAAGATACGCAGTATTTT,CASSGRGLAKDTQYF
once,TRBJ2-3,TRBD1,TRBV27,TGTGCCAGCAGTCCCGCGGACAGGGGAGTCACAGATACGCAGTATTTT,CASSPADRGVTDTQYF
NA,TRBJ2-1,TRBD2,TRBV7-8,TGTGCCACTACCGAGGGTAGCGGGAGTTTCTCCTACAATGAGCAGTTCTTC,CATTEGSGSFSYNEQFF
NA,TRBJ1-5,NA,TRBV6-6,TGTGCCAGCAGTGATAAGACAGTCGGTCAGCCCCAGCATTTT,CASSDKTVGQPQHF
once,TRBJ2-5,TRBD2,TRBV29-1,TGCAGCGTTGCCCGTCTAGCGGGAGAAGAGACCCAGTACTTC,CSVARLAGEETQYF
NA,TRBJ1-1,NA,TRBV6-5,TGTGCCAGCAGCCGACTCTCTACAGGGATCACTGAAGCTTTCTTT,CASSRLSTGITEAFF